The 18 T cell receptor beta chains presented below share a single source sample, sequenced in a study of radiotherapy plus CTLA-4 blockade in lung cancer. Clones were read by immunoSEQ multiplex PCR, and TCRdb kept only the in-frame ones, dropping some. The top ten hold 0.65% to 1% of the sample, which has about 100,000 clones, roughly four fifths seen once. The sample in question was peripheral blood, obtained from a patient treated with radiotherapy plus ipilimumab. The receptors stem from a human donor with non-small cell lung cancer who had stable disease on radiotherapy plus ipilimumab.

This chain joins TRBV9 and TRBJ2-5; a weak D match, TRBD2 (5 bases). Germline V gives CDR1 SGDLS, CDR2 YYNGEE. With 0 bases removed from V and 4 bases from J, the gap between germline ends came to 10 bases. This CDR3 is built from 14 residues. The CDR3 sequence is CASSVALGGETQYF. DNA of the CDR3: TGTGCCAGCAGCGTAGCCCTAGGAGGAGAGACCCAGTACTTC.

The chain links TRBV2 to TRBJ1-5; 11 positions agree with TRBD1. The CDR3 has 15 residues. Germline V gives CDR1 SNHLY, CDR2 FYNNEI. V lost 6 bases and J lost 7; bases outside the gene matches: 8. This chain's CDR3 is CASRNGQGAKQPQHF. As DNA, the CDR3 is TGTGCCAGCAGGAACGGACAGGGGGCGAAACAGCCCCAGCATTTT.

The chain couples TRBV7-2 to TRBJ1-2; D call uncertain. The ends were cut back, 5 bases at V and 3 bases at J, with 10 bases in the middle. The CDR3 loop spans 13 amino acids. Per the germline V gene, CDR1 is SGHTA and CDR2 is FQGNSA. CDR3 DNA: TGTGCCAGCAGCATGGACGCTTACTATGGCTACACCTTC. Translating gives CASSMDAYYGYTF.

The rearrangement links TRBV7-6 to TRBJ2-2; 8 nucleotides match TRBD2. Germline V lookup: CDR1 SGHVS, CDR2 FNYEAQ. CDR3 size: 15 residues. Unmatched junction bases numbered 3, after V lost 1 base and J lost 5 bases. The CDR3 DNA reads as TGTGCCAGCAGCTTAGGAGGGACTAGTACCGGGGAGCTGTTTTTT. It translates to CASSLGGTSTGELFF. Variable domain in full (rest from reference TRBV7-6 and TRBJ2-2): GAGVSQSPRYKVTKRGQDVALRCDPISGHVSLYWYRQALGQGPEFLTYFNYEAQQDKSGLPNDRFSAERPEGSISTLTIQRTEQRDSAMYRCASSLGGTSTGELFFGEGSRLTVL.

The gene calls are TRBV5-1 and TRBJ2-1, with D tentatively TRBD2 (5 bases). Trimming shortened V by 0 bases and J by 7 bases, and 14 bases separated the two germline ends. Germline-derived CDR1 and CDR2 are SGHRS and YFSETQ. The CDR3 has 15 amino acids. As DNA, the CDR3 is TGCGCCAGCAGCTTGGATCCTAGCCTGAAGAATGAGCAGTTCTTC. This encodes CASSLDPSLKNEQFF.

The J gene is TRBJ2-1, the V gene TRBV29-1; D may match TRBD1 or TRBD2 (5 bases each). CDR3 size: 15 residues. CDR1 and CDR2 (germline): SQVTM, ANQGSEA. Trimming pared 4 bases from V and 10 bases from J, leaving 23 bases between. The CDR3 region has the DNA TGCAGCGTTGCAAAGGAACCGGGACGCCCGGTAGAGCAGTTCTTC. Protein sequence: CSVAKEPGRPVEQFF.

The chain carries TRBV2 and TRBJ2-7; TRBD2 aligns across 7 bases. The germline V gene has CDR1 SNHLY and CDR2 FYNNEI. Trimming removed 10 bases from V and 4 bases from J; junction bases left unmatched: 16. The CDR3 spans 15 residues. The CDR3 sequence is CATHPSAGAQYEQYF. CDR3 in DNA: TGTGCCACACACCCGTCGGCGGGAGCCCAATACGAGCAGTACTTC.

The sample holds one count of this clone. This rearrangement joins TRBV6-1 to TRBJ1-4; 10 bases map to TRBD1. This CDR3 contains 14 residues. After removal of 4 bases from V and 6 bases from J, the junction contained 2 bases not matched to a gene. Germline CDR1 MNHNS, CDR2 SASEGT. CDR3 protein: CASSAGQGYEKLFF. The CDR3 DNA reads TGTGCCAGCAGTGCGGGACAGGGGTATGAAAAACTGTTTTTT.

The genes are TRBV28 and TRBJ2-7, with TRBD2 as a possible D gene (7 bases). CDR1 and CDR2 (germline): MDHEN, SYDVKM. CDR3 length equals 15 residues. V was pared by 1 base and J by 0 bases, with 10 bases between. In nucleotides, the CDR3 is TGTGCCAGCAGTTTATACGGGGGGCGCTCCTACGAGCAGTACTTC. Its protein is CASSLYGGRSYEQYF.

This chain's CDR3 is CASSEYRGLGNQPQHF. CDR3 DNA: TGCGCCAGCAGTGAATACAGAGGATTGGGCAATCAGCCCCAGCATTTT. This chain links TRBV10-2 with TRBJ1-5, with unresolved D. The CDR3 length is 16 residues. In germline, CDR1 is WSHSY, CDR2 SAAADI. The V end lost 3 bases, the J end lost 2 bases, and 14 bases lay between the germline ends.

This chain uses TRBV6-5 with TRBJ2-7, with 13 bases aligning to TRBD2. Per the germline V gene, CDR1 is MNHEY and CDR2 is SVGAGI. The CDR3 contains 16 residues. Trimming at V came to 4 bases and at J to 2 bases, leaving 5 bases not matched to a gene. The CDR3 spells CASSSALAGGTYEQYF. DNA for the CDR3: TGTGCCAGCAGTTCCGCACTAGCGGGGGGGACCTACGAGCAGTACTTC.

The V gene is TRBV19, the J gene TRBJ1-5; D ambiguous. Germline V gives CDR1 LNHDA, CDR2 SQIVND (reference sequence). This CDR3 has 15 amino acids. V lost 7 bases and J lost 4, with 17 bases in between. CDR3 region: CASTQGLPSNQPQHF. The DNA for the CDR3 is TGTGCCAGTACCCAAGGGCTCCCCTCTAATCAGCCCCAGCATTTT. Full variable domain (outside the CDR3, taken from reference TRBV19 and TRBJ1-5): DGGITQSPKYLFRKEGQNVTLSCEQNLNHDAMYWYRQDPGQGLRLIYYSQIVNDFQKGDIAEGYSVSREKKESFPLTVTSAQKNPTAFYLCASTQGLPSNQPQHFGDGTRLSIL.

This clone turned up a few times. The chain combines TRBV7-9 with TRBJ2-1; D might be TRBD1 or TRBD2, each matching 5 bases. Germline V gene sequence: CDR1 SEHNR, CDR2 FQNEAQ (reference sequence). The ends were cut back, 5 bases at V and 1 base at J, with 9 bases in the middle. The CDR3 spans 14 residues. As DNA, the CDR3 is TGTGCCAGCAGCATCAGGGAGTCCTACAATGAGCAGTTCTTC. As protein: CASSIRESYNEQFF.

This rearrangement joins TRBV6-5 to TRBJ1-1; no definite D call. Per the germline V gene, CDR1 is MNHEY and CDR2 is SVGAGI. Trimming removed 2 bases at V and 5 bases at J, with 9 bases between. The CDR3 has 13 amino acids. CDR3 sequence (DNA): TGTGCCAGCAGTTACGGATCGCCAACTGAAGCTTTCTTT. Translation gives CASSYGSPTEAFF.

In its sample, this clone was seen once. V gene TRBV5-1 combines with J gene TRBJ2-2, with TRBD2 as a possible D gene (6 bases). Per germline, CDR1 SGHRS and CDR2 YFSETQ. The ends were cut back, 0 bases at V and 6 bases at J, with 21 bases in the middle. The CDR3 length is 18 residues. CDR3 DNA: TGCGCCAGCAGCTTGGCGATGATCGGGACTGGGCCGGCCGGGGAGCTGTTTTTT. Amino acids: CASSLAMIGTGPAGELFF.

The chain employs TRBV10-3 and TRBJ1-2, with D hard to call. This CDR3 has 13 amino acids. Deletions cut 4 bases from V and 4 bases from J, with 10 bases between. The germline V gene has CDR1 ENHRY and CDR2 SYGVKD. CDR3 nucleotides: TGTGCCATCAGTGTTAGAGACCTCTATGGCTACACCTTC. Translation: CAISVRDLYGYTF.

The chain couples TRBV27 to TRBJ2-3; 8 nucleotides agree with TRBD1. Germline trimming cut 6 bases from V and 3 bases from J; bases unmatched to any gene: 2. The CDR3 covers 13 residues. Germline CDR1 reads MNHEY; CDR2 reads SMNVEV (reference sequence). This CDR3 reads CASRRQGTDTQYF. CDR3 sequence (DNA): TGTGCCAGCAGACGACAGGGGACAGATACGCAGTATTTT.

This clone showed up just a few times. This chain connects TRBV5-1 to TRBJ2-5; D may match TRBD1 or TRBD2 (6 bases each). Germline values: CDR1 SGHRS, CDR2 YFSETQ. V shed 0 bases and J shed 4 bases, with 19 bases lying between them. The CDR3 totals 17 residues. The DNA for the CDR3 is TGCGCCAGCAGCTTGGCCGCGGGACAAGGGGCCCGAGAGACCCAGTACTTC. Its protein product is CASSLAAGQGARETQYF.